Listed here are 15 T cell receptor beta chains from one sample, sequenced in a study of diagnostic markers for celiac disease. TCRdb reanalyzed the reads and collapses them to one entry per CDR3 protein, without DNA. The table counts about 6,000 distinct CDR3 sequences; almost 6% lies in the top ten. The specimen was either unsorted cells or a sorted T cell fraction (not recorded which). All receptors derive from a human donor. This table probably holds off-target reads from a library built for another chain.

This chain connects TRBV20-1 to TRBJ2-7; absent DNA, TCRdb's TRBD2 call cannot be checked. Germline V lookup: CDR1 DFQATT, CDR2 SNEGSKA (reference sequence). The CDR3 length is 14 residues. The CDR3 region is CSALRARETYEQYF.

The J gene is TRBJ1-4, the V gene TRBV20-1; TCRdb calls TRBD1, which cannot be checked without DNA. In germline, CDR1 is DFQATT, CDR2 SNEGSKA (reference sequence). There are 11 residues in the CDR3. The CDR3 loop is CSAARGEKLFF.

The chain couples TRBV29-1 to TRBJ2-3; as DNA is missing, the TRBD2 call by TCRdb cannot be tested. The germline CDR1 and CDR2 sequences are SQVTM and ANQGSEA. The CDR3 extends over 12 amino acids. CDR3 sequence reads: CSAGLAFDTQYF.

The chain recombines TRBV6-5 with TRBJ1-1; the D call of TRBD1 rests on TCRdb alone, since no DNA is present to check it. The CDR3 spans 16 residues. Germline values: CDR1 MNHEY, CDR2 SVGAGI. CDR3 loop: CASSYRQGGWNTEAFF.

This clonotype is called medium-sized based on its frequency. The gene calls are TRBV7-9 and TRBJ1-2; TCRdb calls TRBD1, which cannot be checked without DNA. The germline V gene has CDR1 SEHNR and CDR2 FQNEAQ (reference sequence). This CDR3 contains 12 residues. The CDR3 sequence is CASSGDNYGYTF.

The CDR3 protein is CASSPRTGGSYNEQFF. The genes are TRBV12-3 or TRBV12-4 and TRBJ2-1; TCRdb selects TRBD1, and the lack of DNA leaves this call unchecked. The CDR3 has 16 residues.

The chain uses TRBV5-1 and TRBJ2-2; TCRdb's D call, TRBD1, is unchecked because there is no DNA. The CDR3 contains 16 residues. Germline-derived CDR1 and CDR2 are SGHRS and YFSETQ. This CDR3 is CASSFGRGILDRELFF.

Measured by frequency, this clonotype is medium-sized. This chain links TRBV20-1 with TRBJ1-6; there is no DNA to check the TCRdb D call of TRBD1. Germline V gives CDR1 DFQATT, CDR2 SNEGSKA (reference sequence). The CDR3 is 15 amino acids. The CDR3: CSARRSGGLISPLHF.

The genes are TRBV4-2 and TRBJ2-6; lacking DNA, the TRBD2 call made by TCRdb goes unchecked. Germline CDR1 LGHNA, CDR2 YNFKEQ. CDR3 length: 18 amino acids. CDR3 sequence reads: CASSQEMSGSSGANVLTF.

This chain joins TRBV7-2 and TRBJ2-3; without DNA, the TCRdb call of TRBD1 cannot be checked. The CDR3 contains 15 residues. Per germline, CDR1 SGHTA and CDR2 FQGNSA. The CDR3 loop reads CASSLDSAGQGAQYF.

The CDR3 loop reads CSARDRTGVGEKLFF. This chain connects TRBV20-1 to TRBJ1-4; the TCRdb call, TRBD1, lacks DNA for checking. There are 15 residues in the CDR3. Germline V gives CDR1 DFQATT, CDR2 SNEGSKA (reference sequence).

V is TRBV11-2 and J is TRBJ2-1; TCRdb reports TRBD1, a call that lacks DNA to check it against. The CDR3 runs to 14 residues. Per germline, CDR1 SGHAT and CDR2 FQNNGV. CDR3 sequence reads: CASSLEGVHNEQFF.

The rearrangement uses TRBV3-1 and TRBJ1-2. The germline V gene has CDR1 LGHDT and CDR2 YNNKEL (reference sequence). This CDR3 has 12 amino acids. CDR3 residues: CASSQGVGGYTF.

The chain joins TRBV30 to TRBJ2-7; lacking DNA, the TRBD1 call made by TCRdb goes unchecked. This CDR3 has 12 amino acids. Germline values: CDR1 GTSNPN, CDR2 SVGIG (reference sequence). The CDR3 reads CAWSGDHYEQYF.

Judged by frequency, this clonotype is large. The chain links TRBV5-1 to TRBJ2-3. Germline CDR1 and CDR2: SGHRS and YFSETQ. The CDR3 covers 14 residues. CDR3 loop: CASSLAGSTDTQYF.